The 14 T cell receptor beta chains listed next were all sequenced from one sample in a study of shared clonotypes between healthy human individuals. The repertoire was sequenced with immunoSEQ multiplex PCR; TCRdb's copy has only in-frame clones and lacks some. The top ten hold around 12% of the sample, which has about half a million clones, around 80% seen once. Input material: PBMCs. The receptors were gathered from a woman aged 40 to 55 in good health. Some clones in this sample may be carry-over from other donors' samples.

The chain couples TRBV13 to TRBJ2-7; D is perhaps TRBD2 (6 bases). The CDR3 spans 15 residues. Looked up from germline, CDR1 is PRHDT and CDR2 is FYEKMQ (reference sequence). The V and J ends lost 5 bases and 4 bases respectively, with 18 bases between them. The DNA of the CDR3 is TGTGCCAGCAGCCTCCGGTTGGGAGGTGCTTACGAGCAGTACTTC. The encoded protein is CASSLRLGGAYEQYF.

The CDR3, as DNA: TGTGCCAGCAGCCGGCTGCCCGCCCGTCAAGAGACCCAGTACTTC. Amino acid sequence: CASSRLPARQETQYF. The chain combines TRBV4-2 with TRBJ2-5, with no clear D. The CDR3 has 15 amino acids. Trimming removed 4 bases from V and 2 bases from J, with 14 bases in between. The germline gives CDR1 LGHNA, CDR2 YNFKEQ.

The genes are TRBV7-2 and TRBJ2-2; D is ambiguous. V was clipped by 1 base and J by 5 bases, with 8 bases between them. The CDR3 is 14 residues long. The germline CDR1 and CDR2 sequences are SGHTA and FQGNSA. The DNA for the CDR3 is TGTGCCAGCAGCTTAGTTCTGTGGACCGGGGAGCTGTTTTTT. Amino acids: CASSLVLWTGELFF.

V gene TRBV28 combines with J gene TRBJ1-1; D might be TRBD1 (6 bases). The CDR3 is 14 residues long. V shed 1 base and J shed 3 bases, with 9 bases lying between them. CDR1 and CDR2 from the germline V gene are MDHEN and SYDVKM. The CDR3 spells CASSLLEGDTEAFF. In DNA, the CDR3 is TGTGCCAGCAGTTTATTAGAGGGGGACACTGAAGCTTTCTTT.

The chain is built from TRBV30 and TRBJ2-7; D ambiguous. Trimming removed 1 base at V and 6 bases at J, with 13 bases between. CDR1 is GTSNPN and CDR2 is SVGIG in the germline V gene (reference sequence). The CDR3 is 13 residues long. CDR3 nucleotide sequence: TGTGCCTGGAGTGCGCGCCTCAATGGCGAGCAGTACTTC. Translated, it gives CAWSARLNGEQYF. Complete variable domain (other parts from reference TRBV30 and TRBJ2-7): SQTIHQWPATLVQPVGSPLSLECTVEGTSNPNLYWYRQAAGRGLQLLFYSVGIGQISSEVPQNLSASRPQDRQFILSSKKLLLSDSGFYLCAWSARLNGEQYFGPGTRLTVT.

The gene calls are TRBV28 and TRBJ1-3, with D uncertain. In germline, CDR1 is MDHEN, CDR2 SYDVKM. Trimming removed 4 bases at V and 0 bases at J, with 10 bases between. The CDR3 runs 15 residues. The CDR3 loop reads CASSSDFSSGNTIYF. CDR3 sequence (DNA): TGTGCCAGCAGTTCGGACTTCTCCTCTGGAAACACCATATATTTT.

This clone is a singleton in its sample. The CDR3 nucleotides read TGTGCCAGCGTGGGTTTGAAGGGAGGCACTGAAGCTTTCTTT. This codes for CASVGLKGGTEAFF. The chain carries TRBV2 and TRBJ1-1, with D unresolved. The CDR3 loop spans 14 amino acids. Deletions cut 8 bases from V and 4 bases from J, with 17 bases between. Per germline, CDR1 SNHLY and CDR2 FYNNEI.

V is TRBV18 and J is TRBJ2-1; TRBD1 aligns across 9 bases. The V gene end was trimmed by 3 bases and the J gene end by 4 bases; junction bases not matched to a gene: 4. CDR3 size: 15 residues. Per the germline V gene, CDR1 is KGHSH and CDR2 is LQKENI. The CDR3 is CASSPGTGFYNEQFF. The DNA for the CDR3 is TGTGCCAGCTCACCCGGGACAGGGTTTTACAATGAGCAGTTCTTC.

This chain joins TRBV7-9 and TRBJ1-1; unclear D gene. V lost 1 base and J 4 bases, leaving 7 bases between the germline ends. Looked up from germline, CDR1 is SEHNR and CDR2 is FQNEAQ (reference sequence). The CDR3 has 13 amino acids. In DNA form, the CDR3 reads TGTGCCAGCAGCTTAGGAGTCGGCACTGAAGCTTTCTTT. It codes for CASSLGVGTEAFF.

The chain has TRBV7-9 and TRBJ2-7; 7 positions agree with TRBD2. CDR1 and CDR2 (germline): SEHNR, FQNEAQ (reference sequence). The CDR3 is made up of 14 amino acids. V shed 5 bases and J 6 bases; nucleotides not matched to a gene: 10. The CDR3 coding sequence is TGTGCCAGCAGCCCGCCGAGGGAGGGGCGCGAGCAGTACTTC. The encoded protein is CASSPPREGREQYF.

Comments on this clone: One end of the junction varies from germline; a read error may be responsible. V gene TRBV7-9 combines with J gene TRBJ1-5, with TRBD1 identical over 12 bases. Germline V gene sequence: CDR1 SEHNR, CDR2 FQNEAQ (reference sequence). This CDR3 region has 16 residues. The CDR3: CASSSSGTGGKQPQHF. The DNA of the CDR3 is TGTGCCAGCAGCTCTTCCGGGACAGGGGGCAAGCAGCCCCAGCATTTT.

The rearrangement links TRBV21-1 to TRBJ1-2; TRBD1 is the table's D call, not checked against the DNA. TRBV21-1 is annotated as a pseudogene. CDR3 size: 16 residues. CDR3 nucleotides: TGTGCCAGCATTCACTCCTTTGACCTCAGGGGCTATGGCTACACCTTC. This codes for CASIHSFDLRGYGYTF.

The chain couples TRBV7-9 to TRBJ1-4; no clear D gene. Trimming took 3 bases from V and 0 from J, leaving 5 bases between them. The CDR3 is 14 amino acids. CDR1 is SEHNR and CDR2 is FQNEAQ in the germline V gene (reference sequence). The CDR3 reads CASSFLATNEKLFF. The CDR3 DNA sequence: TGTGCCAGCAGCTTCCTTGCAACTAATGAAAAACTGTTTTTT.

The genes are TRBV28 and TRBJ2-1; D gene unclear. CDR3 size: 12 residues. V shed 4 bases and J shed 9 bases, with 10 bases lying between them. The germline CDR1 and CDR2 sequences are MDHEN and SYDVKM. Here the CDR3 reads CASSSPLVEQFF. CDR3 in DNA: TGTGCCAGCAGTTCCCCCTTGGTTGAGCAGTTCTTC.